One sample yielded the 21 T cell receptor beta chains listed below, sequenced in a study of blood T cell repertoires in COVID-19. The table came from immunoSEQ multiplex PCR; TCRdb's copy has only in-frame clones and leaves some out. The data show 250,000 to 300,000 clones, with around four fifths seen just once and about 4.3% held by the top ten. The sequencing input was peripheral blood. The receptors originated from a man aged 55 to 70 who had recovered from COVID-19.

The V call is TRBV10-3, the J call TRBJ2-5, with 13 bases matching TRBD2. The V gene end was trimmed by 5 bases and the J gene end by 2 bases; junction bases not matched to a gene: 2. Germline V gives CDR1 ENHRY, CDR2 SYGVKD. The CDR3 consists of 15 residues. CDR3 DNA: TGTGCCATCAGTCTACTAGCGGGGGGGCAAGAGACCCAGTACTTC. Residues: CAISLLAGGQETQYF.

CDR3 residues: CASSSPGQNSGANVLTF. CDR3 nucleotides: TGTGCCAGCAGCAGTCCGGGACAGAACTCTGGGGCCAACGTCCTGACTTTC. V is TRBV11-2 and J is TRBJ2-6, with 7 bases aligning to TRBD1. CDR3 size: 17 residues. Losses at the gene ends were 5 bases for V and 0 bases for J; bases not matched to a gene: 7. The germline CDR1 and CDR2 sequences are SGHAT and FQNNGV.

The genes are TRBV25-1 and TRBJ1-3; possibly TRBD1 for D (5 bases). The CDR3 runs 14 residues. Germline CDR1 MGHDK, CDR2 SYGVNS. Trimming removed 1 base from V and 7 bases from J, with 11 bases in between. The CDR3 spells CASSEWGERNTIYF. DNA of the CDR3: TGTGCCAGCAGTGAATGGGGGGAACGGAACACCATATATTTT.

V gene TRBV7-9 combines with J gene TRBJ1-2; D gene uncertain. V lost 4 bases, J lost 4 bases, and 13 bases lay in between. The CDR3 runs 14 residues. CDR1 and CDR2 (germline): SEHNR, FQNEAQ (reference sequence). The CDR3 DNA reads as TGTGCCAGCAGCTCCCATGAGGGCTCCTATGGCTACACCTTC. It translates to CASSSHEGSYGYTF. Complete variable domain (other parts from reference TRBV7-9 and TRBJ1-2): DTGVSQNPRHKITKRGQNVTFRCDPISEHNRLYWYRQTLGQGPEFLTYFQNEAQLEKSRLLSDRFSAERPKGSFSTLEIQRTEQGDSAMYLCASSSHEGSYGYTFGSGTRLTVV.

In its sample, this clone was seen a few times. One end of the junction is discordant with germline, which a read error may explain. The CDR3, as DNA: TGTGCTAGCAGCCCAGGGGCGGCTAATGAGCAGTTCTTC. Translation: CASSPGAANEQFF. V gene TRBV7-7 combines with J gene TRBJ2-1; TRBD1 might be the D (6 bases). CDR3 length: 13 residues. From germline, CDR1 is SSHAT and CDR2 FNYEAQ (reference sequence).

The chain couples TRBV15 to TRBJ1-2; unclear D gene. V dropped 1 base and J dropped 4 bases, with 13 bases sitting between them. This CDR3 comprises 15 residues. Germline assignment: CDR1 LNHNV and CDR2 YYDKDF (reference sequence). The CDR3 loop is CATSRGEGVGYGYTF. CDR3 coding DNA: TGTGCCACCAGCAGAGGAGAGGGAGTCGGCTATGGCTACACCTTC.

The J gene is TRBJ1-6, the V gene TRBV12-3 or TRBV12-4; D perhaps matches TRBD1 (6 bases). The CDR3 has 13 residues. Trimming took 6 bases from V and 7 from J, leaving 10 bases between them. CDR3 region: CASRPGQNSPLHF. CDR3 nucleotide sequence: TGTGCCAGCAGACCGGGACAAAATTCACCCCTCCACTTT.

This chain joins TRBV7-3 and TRBJ1-1, with a weak D call TRBD1 (6 bases). The CDR3 consists of 14 residues. The V and J ends lost 3 bases and 5 bases respectively, with 13 bases between them. Germline CDR1 SGHTA, CDR2 FQGTGA. The CDR3 DNA sequence: TGTGCCAGCAGCTTCGAAACAGGGAGAACTGAAGCTTTCTTT. Amino acid sequence: CASSFETGRTEAFF.

The chain uses TRBV7-9 and TRBJ2-7; TRBD1 agrees at 9 bases. CDR1 is SEHNR, CDR2 FQNEAQ, per germline (reference sequence). There are 14 residues in the CDR3. The J segment lost 4 bases and the V segment lost 4 bases, leaving 5 bases of the junction unmatched. The CDR3 loop reads CASSWTGARYEQYF. In DNA, the CDR3 is TGTGCCAGCAGCTGGACAGGGGCAAGATACGAGCAGTACTTC.

The CDR3 is CSASALAGTDTQYF. The CDR3 region has the DNA TGCAGTGCTAGTGCGCTAGCGGGCACAGATACGCAGTATTTT. This chain joins TRBV20-1 and TRBJ2-3, with 7 bases aligning to TRBD2. CDR3 size: 14 residues. V lost 3 bases, J lost 1 base, and 4 bases stayed unmatched. From germline, CDR1 is DFQATT and CDR2 SNEGSKA (reference sequence).

This clone has only one observation. J is TRBJ2-2 and V is TRBV15; 7 bases line up with TRBD1. Trimming at V came to 5 bases and at J to 5 bases, leaving 5 bases not matched to a gene. The CDR3 runs to 14 residues. Germline CDR1 and CDR2: LNHNV and YYDKDF (reference sequence). Written as DNA, the CDR3 is TGTGCCACCAGCTTTTCCAGGGGGACCGGGGAGCTGTTTTTT. Protein: CATSFSRGTGELFF.

The V and J genes are TRBV11-2 and TRBJ2-3; D not resolved. This CDR3 region has 16 residues. V lost 0 bases and J lost 6, with 16 bases in between. Germline V gene sequence: CDR1 SGHAT, CDR2 FQNNGV. CDR3: CASSLDLGRHTDTQYF. In DNA, the CDR3 is TGTGCCAGCAGCTTAGATCTGGGCAGGCACACGGATACGCAGTATTTT.

V is TRBV20-1 and J is TRBJ1-2; a possible D gene is TRBD1 (5 bases). The CDR3 is made up of 10 amino acids. Germline V CDR1 and CDR2: DFQATT, SNEGSKA (reference sequence). Trimming shortened V by 5 bases and J by 11 bases, and 12 bases separated the two germline ends. The CDR3 DNA reads as TGCAGTGCTCACGGACATCCATACACCTTC. Translation: CSAHGHPYTF.

This sequence joins TRBV15 and TRBJ2-3; 9 bases line up with TRBD2. This CDR3 has 14 amino acids. With V trimmed by 8 bases and J by 1 base, 4 bases remained unmatched. Per germline, CDR1 LNHNV and CDR2 YYDKDF (reference sequence). The CDR3 DNA is TGTGCCACCGCAAGGACTAGCGGCACAGATACGCAGTATTTT. Translated: CATARTSGTDTQYF.

This chain connects TRBV5-4 to TRBJ2-5, with 10 bases matching TRBD2. J lost 1 base, V lost 4 bases, and 1 base had no gene match. The CDR3 has 14 residues. Germline V gives CDR1 SGHNT, CDR2 YYREEE (reference sequence). The CDR3 here is CASSLAGVQETQYF. The CDR3 region has the DNA TGTGCCAGCAGCCTAGCGGGAGTCCAAGAGACCCAGTACTTC.

This chain connects TRBV28 to TRBJ2-1; TRBD2 matches 13 bases. CDR3 size: 16 residues. Germline V gives CDR1 MDHEN, CDR2 SYDVKM. The trim removed 8 bases at V and 7 bases at J, leaving 11 bases unmatched. DNA of the CDR3: TGTGCCAGCGTAAGGGGAGGGACTAGCGGGGCGAATGAGCAGTTCTTC. Protein: CASVRGGTSGANEQFF. The entire variable domain, with the rest obtained from reference TRBV28 and TRBJ2-1, is as follows: DVKVTQSSRYLVKRTGEKVFLECVQDMDHENMFWYRQDPGLGLRLIYFSYDVKMKEKGDIPEGYSVSREKKERFSLILESASTNQTSMYLCASVRGGTSGANEQFFGPGTRLTVL.

This chain joins TRBV30 and TRBJ2-4, with 7 bases that match TRBD2. The ends lost 4 bases at V and 7 bases at J; junction bases unmatched: 4. The CDR3 contains 12 residues. Germline loops: CDR1 GTSNPN, CDR2 SVGIG (reference sequence). The CDR3 DNA is TGTGCCTGGATGGGGGGGAGCAACATTCAGTACTTC. It yields the protein CAWMGGSNIQYF.

This clone was recorded a few times. The chain recombines TRBV7-2 with TRBJ2-5; 9 bases align to TRBD1. The CDR3 is 14 amino acids. The V and J ends lost 5 bases and 5 bases, in that order; junction bases with no gene match: 6. Germline V gene data show CDR1 as SGHTA and CDR2 as FQGNSA. The CDR3 region has the DNA TGTGCCAGCAGCGTTGGACAGGGGAGCGAGACCCAGTACTTC. Translation gives CASSVGQGSETQYF.

The chain has TRBV3-1 (or the pseudogene TRBV3-2) and TRBJ2-3; D possibly corresponds to TRBD1 (6 bases). V lost 0 bases to trimming and J lost 3 bases, with 13 bases between them. CDR3 length equals 16 residues. Per the germline V gene, CDR1 is LGHDT and CDR2 is YNNKEL (reference sequence). CDR3 residues: CASSQDFGQGTDTQYF. The CDR3 DNA sequence: TGTGCCAGCAGCCAAGATTTCGGGCAGGGGACAGATACGCAGTATTTT.

This rearrangement joins TRBV7-2 to TRBJ1-3; TRBD1 is a possible D gene (6 bases). The V end lost 5 bases, the J end lost 3 bases, and 14 bases lay between the germline ends. Germline V gene sequence: CDR1 SGHTA, CDR2 FQGNSA. This CDR3 region has 15 residues. The CDR3 loop reads CASSQQQGVGNTIYF. CDR3 in DNA: TGTGCCAGCAGCCAACAACAGGGTGTTGGAAACACCATATATTTT.

This clone was counted a few times. V usage is TRBV7-9 and J usage is TRBJ1-5; 8 bases line up with TRBD1. Germline V gives CDR1 SEHNR, CDR2 FQNEAQ (reference sequence). Trimming removed 10 bases from V and 4 bases from J; junction bases left unmatched: 15. CDR3 length: 16 amino acids. CDR3 region: CATETEKDRGNQPQHF. The CDR3 DNA reads as TGTGCCACCGAGACAGAGAAAGACAGGGGAAATCAGCCCCAGCATTTT.